The text below deals with one T cell receptor (beta chain). This record comes from a study of blood T cell repertoires in COVID-19. Authors' methods: How many nucleated cells were present was estimated from reference gene primer amplification. TCRdb's copy holds only in-frame clones and misses some; the assay was immunoSEQ multiplex PCR. V and J calls and clone size follow that table, whereas D and trimming were derived from the DNA. The sample yields 350,000 to 450,000 clones, roughly 90% seen once. Germline CDR1 is SNHLY and CDR2 is FYNNEI. V was shortened by 2 bases and J by 3 bases, with 13 bases between the two germline ends. The CDR3 is 15 amino acids.

The sequenced sample consisted of peripheral blood. This chain uses TRBV2 with TRBJ1-2; D gene unclear. This receptor was taken from a man aged 40-55 years with acute or convalescent COVID-19. CDR3 DNA: TGTGCCAGCAGTGAACGGGATAGGCAGTACTATGGCTACACCTTC. It encodes CASSERDRQYYGYTF.